The next 29 T cell receptor beta chains were all read from a single sample in a study of T cell responses to AZD1222 COVID-19 vaccine. Profiling relied on immunoSEQ multiplex PCR, and the TCRdb table lists in-frame clones only, not all of them. The sample consists of about 140,000 clones, 90% of them appearing once. Sequencing was performed on peripheral blood, taken on day 0 of AZD1222 vaccination. All receptors come from an adult in good health.

V is TRBV2 and J is TRBJ2-2; 8 bases line up with TRBD1. This CDR3 is 18 amino acids long. The V gene's germline CDR1 is SNHLY and CDR2 FYNNEI. J was trimmed by 0 bases and V by 7 bases; bases with no gene match: 13. In DNA, the CDR3 is TGTGCCAGCAACCCTATAGTATCCAGGGGGCCGAACACCGGGGAGCTGTTTTTT. Residues: CASNPIVSRGPNTGELFF.

The chain carries TRBV7-8 and TRBJ2-6; a weak D match, TRBD2 (6 bases). Germline lookup yields CDR1 SGHVS and CDR2 FQNEAQ. The CDR3 totals 16 residues. The V and J ends lost 1 base and 2 bases respectively, with 9 bases between them. CDR3 region: CASSLVGGAGANVLTF. CDR3 coding DNA: TGTGCCAGCAGCTTAGTGGGAGGAGCTGGGGCCAACGTCCTGACTTTC.

The rearrangement links TRBV24-1 to TRBJ2-3; 7 bases align to TRBD1. There are 17 residues in the CDR3. Germline V lookup: CDR1 KGHDR, CDR2 SFDVKD. Losses at the gene ends were 4 bases for V and 2 bases for J; bases not matched to a gene: 11. In nucleotides, the CDR3 is TGTGCCACCAGTGAACCCCAGGGACAGTATTTCACAGATACGCAGTATTTT. Amino acid sequence: CATSEPQGQYFTDTQYF.

The chain couples TRBV4-3 to TRBJ2-3; D unresolved. V gave up 4 bases and J gave up 2 bases, with 10 bases separating them. The germline V gene encodes CDR1 LGHNA and CDR2 YSLEER. This CDR3 region has 14 residues. The CDR3 DNA is TGCGCCAGCAGCCCAAGGTCATTCACAGATACGCAGTATTTT. As protein: CASSPRSFTDTQYF.

The chain has TRBV3-1 (or the pseudogene TRBV3-2) and TRBJ2-7, with 13 bases aligning to TRBD2. CDR1 is LGHDT, CDR2 YNNKEL, per germline (reference sequence). V lost 0 bases to trimming and J lost 2 bases; unmatched junction nucleotides: 10. This CDR3 comprises 19 residues. CDR3 bases: TGTGCCAGCAGCCAAGATACTGTTTGGGGACTAGCGGGAACCTACGAGCAGTACTTC. Residues: CASSQDTVWGLAGTYEQYF.

This clone was picked up one time. The sample holds other DNA sequences that translate to the same CDR3. The rearrangement links TRBV2 to TRBJ1-1, with D hard to call. There are 14 residues in the CDR3. Germline CDR1 and CDR2: SNHLY and FYNNEI. Between the trimmed V and J ends, which lost 2 bases and 0 bases, there was a span of 7 bases. The CDR3 loop reads CASSERVMNTEAFF. The CDR3 nucleotides are TGTGCCAGCAGTGAAAGGGTGATGAACACTGAAGCTTTCTTT.

The rearrangement joins TRBV24-1 to TRBJ1-6; TRBD1 matches 9 bases. From germline, CDR1 is KGHDR and CDR2 SFDVKD. The CDR3 is made up of 15 amino acids. V dropped 2 bases and J dropped 9; count of bases not matched to a gene: 4. The CDR3 DNA is TGTGCCACCAGTGATTGGACAGGGGTTTCTTCACCCCTCCACTTT. This codes for CATSDWTGVSSPLHF.

The chain has TRBV3-1 (or the pseudogene TRBV3-2) and TRBJ1-6; possibly TRBD1 for D (6 bases). This CDR3 region has 16 residues. Looked up from germline, CDR1 is LGHDT and CDR2 is YNNKEL (reference sequence). V was pared by 3 bases and J by 6 bases, with 15 bases between. The CDR3 sequence is CASSQEQGFGNSPLHF. DNA of the CDR3: TGTGCCAGCAGCCAGGAACAGGGATTCGGTAATTCACCCCTCCACTTT.

The chain combines TRBV5-1 with TRBJ2-7; D is undetermined. V shed 2 bases and J shed 3 bases, with 15 bases lying between them. Germline CDR1 is SGHRS and CDR2 is YFSETQ. This CDR3 has 15 amino acids. The CDR3 reads CASSLYDGQLYEQYF. In DNA, the CDR3 is TGCGCCAGCAGCTTATATGACGGCCAACTCTACGAGCAGTACTTC.

This clone was detected a few times. This chain joins TRBV12-3 or TRBV12-4 and TRBJ2-7; either TRBD1 or TRBD2 may supply D (5 bases each). The CDR3 is 13 amino acids. V lost 4 bases and J 3 bases, leaving 10 bases between the germline ends. This chain's CDR3 is CASSSGSVYEQYF. The DNA of the CDR3 is TGTGCCAGCAGTTCAGGGAGCGTCTACGAGCAGTACTTC.

The V and J genes are TRBV6-2 or TRBV6-3 and TRBJ2-2; no clear D. The germline V gene has CDR1 MNHEY and CDR2 SVGEGT. This CDR3 is built from 14 residues. The ends were cut back, 0 bases at V and 1 base at J, with 3 bases in the middle. CDR3 DNA sequence: TGTGCCAGCAGTTACTCGGGGAACACCGGGGAGCTGTTTTTT. Translation gives CASSYSGNTGELFF.

The chain couples TRBV29-1 to TRBJ2-1; 7 nucleotides match TRBD1. The V gene's germline CDR1 is SQVTM and CDR2 ANQGSEA. Unmatched junction bases numbered 6, after V lost 4 bases and J lost 3 bases. This CDR3 is built from 14 residues. This CDR3 is CSVAPGGSYNEQFF. CDR3 nucleotides: TGCAGCGTTGCTCCAGGGGGTAGCTACAATGAGCAGTTCTTC.

The V gene is TRBV6-5, the J gene TRBJ1-5, with unresolved D. The germline V gene encodes CDR1 MNHEY and CDR2 SVGAGI. Trimming took off 4 bases at V and 0 bases at J, with 10 bases between the two ends. This CDR3 has 15 residues. The CDR3 loop reads CASSSDLNSNQPQHF. CDR3 sequence (DNA): TGTGCCAGCAGTTCCGACCTTAATAGCAATCAGCCCCAGCATTTT.

This chain uses TRBV4-3 with TRBJ1-1; no clear D gene. The CDR3 sequence is 14 residues long. Germline V CDR1 and CDR2: LGHNA, YSLEER. The ends were cut back, 1 base at V and 1 base at J, with 7 bases in the middle. The CDR3 region is CASSQGTANTEAFF. DNA for the CDR3: TGCGCCAGCAGCCAAGGGACGGCGAACACTGAAGCTTTCTTT.

The V and J genes are TRBV11-2 and TRBJ1-6; D call uncertain. CDR1 is SGHAT, CDR2 FQNNGV, per germline. The CDR3 covers 15 residues. The ends were cut back, 5 bases at V and 0 bases at J, with 8 bases in the middle. The CDR3 region is CASSRISSYNSPLHF. Written as DNA, the CDR3 is TGTGCCAGCAGCCGTATAAGCTCCTATAATTCACCCCTCCACTTT.

The chain has TRBV10-3 and TRBJ1-2; D is ambiguous. V lost 1 base to trimming and J lost 2 bases, with 5 bases between them. CDR3 length equals 13 residues. CDR1 is ENHRY and CDR2 is SYGVKD in the germline V gene. CDR3 coding DNA: TGTGCCATCAGTGAGTATGGGAACTATGGCTACACCTTC. Its protein product is CAISEYGNYGYTF.

The chain uses TRBV19 and TRBJ1-6; D gene ambiguous. Trimming removed 4 bases at V and 7 bases at J, with 11 bases between. Germline CDR1 and CDR2: LNHDA and SQIVND (reference sequence). This CDR3 has 14 residues. CDR3: CASSRAERNSPLHF. CDR3 DNA sequence: TGTGCCAGTAGTAGGGCCGAGCGAAATTCACCCCTCCACTTT. The whole variable domain, remainder taken from reference TRBV19 and TRBJ1-6, is DGGITQSPKYLFRKEGQNVTLSCEQNLNHDAMYWYRQDPGQGLRLIYYSQIVNDFQKGDIAEGYSVSREKKESFPLTVTSAQKNPTAFYLCASSRAERNSPLHFGNGTRLTVT.

CDR3 sequence (DNA): TGTGCCAGCAGCTTTGGAGTTAGTGCCTACTCTGGAAACACCATATATTTT. Protein: CASSFGVSAYSGNTIYF. The V gene is TRBV13, the J gene TRBJ1-3, with unresolved D. V was clipped by 3 bases and J by 0 bases, with 15 bases between them. CDR3 length: 17 amino acids. Germline-derived CDR1 and CDR2 are PRHDT and FYEKMQ (reference sequence).

V gene TRBV18 combines with J gene TRBJ1-3; D uncertain. This CDR3 comprises 14 residues. Germline V CDR1 and CDR2: KGHSH, LQKENI. V lost 3 bases to trimming and J lost 4 bases, with 10 bases between them. The CDR3 bases are TGTGCCAGCTCACCCCGCCTACAAGGAAACACCATATATTTT. Translated, it gives CASSPRLQGNTIYF.

Regarding this clone: One end of the junction is discordant with germline, which a read error may explain. This sequence joins TRBV7-2 and TRBJ1-2, with TRBD1 matching 7 bases. This CDR3 spans 11 amino acids. CDR1 and CDR2 (germline): SGHTA, FQGNSA. The CDR3 nucleotides are TGTGCCAGCAGCTCCGGGACAGCTATTTCCTTC. It is translated as CASSSGTAISF.

As regards this clone: The same CDR3 can be traced to other DNA sequences in this sample. This chain links TRBV5-1 with TRBJ1-5; D is perhaps TRBD1 (6 bases). Trimming shortened V by 0 bases and J by 6 bases, and 10 bases separated the two germline ends. The germline V gene has CDR1 SGHRS and CDR2 YFSETQ. This CDR3 spans 14 amino acids. CDR3 bases: TGCGCCAGCAGCTTGGGGCAGGGGAGTCAGCCCCAGCATTTT. Amino acids: CASSLGQGSQPQHF.

The V call is TRBV9, the J call TRBJ1-6; possible D gene TRBD1, 6 bases. Germline lookup yields CDR1 SGDLS and CDR2 YYNGEE. The CDR3 consists of 16 residues. Trimming pared 3 bases from V and 10 bases from J, leaving 20 bases between. The CDR3 DNA sequence: TGTGCCAGCAGCGCCGACGAGGGACACCGGGCCTCACCCCTCCACTTT. Protein sequence: CASSADEGHRASPLHF. Supplemented by reference TRBV9 and TRBJ1-6, the full variable domain reads DSGVTQTPKHLITATGQRVTLRCSPRSGDLSVYWYQQSLDQGLQFLIQYYNGEERAKGNILERFSAQQFPDLHSELNLSSLELGDSALYFCASSADEGHRASPLHFGNGTRLTVT.

The chain recombines TRBV24-1 with TRBJ2-1; weak D call: TRBD2 (7 bases). Trimming pared 2 bases from V and 3 bases from J, leaving 13 bases between. CDR3 length equals 16 residues. From germline, CDR1 is KGHDR and CDR2 SFDVKD. The CDR3 protein is CATSDWGRGGYNEQFF. In DNA, the CDR3 is TGTGCCACCAGTGATTGGGGAAGGGGGGGCTACAATGAGCAGTTCTTC.

The chain combines TRBV6-5 with TRBJ1-2, with D possibly matching TRBD1 (5 bases). Germline V gene sequence: CDR1 MNHEY, CDR2 SVGAGI. The CDR3 runs 14 residues. Trimming took 7 bases from V and 2 from J, leaving 14 bases between them. CDR3: CASTLGGSNYGYTF. CDR3 DNA: TGTGCCAGCACCCTCGGGGGGTCGAACTATGGCTACACCTTC.

V is TRBV3-1 (or the pseudogene TRBV3-2) and J is TRBJ2-7, with 11 bases identical to TRBD2. V lost 4 bases and J lost 2; bases outside the gene matches: 4. Germline CDR1 reads LGHDT; CDR2 reads YNNKEL (reference sequence). This CDR3 has 15 residues. CDR3 coding DNA: TGTGCCAGCAGCCGGGGACTAGCGGCCCCCTACGAGCAGTACTTC. Encoded protein: CASSRGLAAPYEQYF.

The J gene is TRBJ1-2, the V gene TRBV10-2; 9 bases match TRBD1. The CDR3 runs to 14 residues. After removal of 7 bases from V and 2 bases from J, the junction contained 5 bases not matched to a gene. From germline, CDR1 is WSHSY and CDR2 SAAADI. The CDR3 loop reads CASTHGQGNYGYTF. In nucleotides, the CDR3 is TGCGCCAGCACCCATGGACAGGGGAACTATGGCTACACCTTC.

This clone was counted once. The chain is built from TRBV7-9 and TRBJ1-4; possible D gene TRBD1, 5 bases. V dropped 4 bases and J dropped 6 bases, with 18 bases sitting between them. CDR1 is SEHNR, CDR2 FQNEAQ, per germline (reference sequence). The CDR3 runs to 16 residues. CDR3 DNA: TGTGCCAGCAGCTCCAGCCCCGCGGGGCAGGATGAAAAACTGTTTTTT. It is translated as CASSSSPAGQDEKLFF.

The chain combines TRBV14 with TRBJ1-1, with D unresolved. This CDR3 spans 15 amino acids. Germline V gene data show CDR1 as SGHDN and CDR2 as FVKESK. The ends were cut back, 2 bases at V and 3 bases at J, with 13 bases in the middle. CDR3 residues: CASSQLGPAHTEAFF. CDR3 nucleotide sequence: TGTGCCAGCAGCCAACTTGGGCCAGCCCACACTGAAGCTTTCTTT.

The V call is TRBV5-4, the J call TRBJ1-1; no clear D gene. The CDR3 is 15 residues long. Trimming removed 2 bases from V and 1 base from J, with 12 bases in between. Germline V gene sequence: CDR1 SGHNT, CDR2 YYREEE (reference sequence). The CDR3 sequence is CASSFGVRPNTEAFF. CDR3 nucleotide sequence: TGTGCCAGCAGCTTTGGCGTCAGGCCGAACACTGAAGCTTTCTTT.